Described below is a single T cell receptor beta chain sequence and its context. This entry comes from a study of blood T cell repertoires in COVID-19. Overall study: Nucleic acid was either cDNA or gDNA, and it came from T cells, B-cell-depleted T cells, or PBMCs.

The CDR3 contains 13 residues. Per germline, CDR1 SGHNT and CDR2 YYREEE (reference sequence). V lost 1 base, J lost 2 bases, and 6 bases lay in between. This table comes from immunoSEQ multiplex PCR, and its TCRdb copy is limited to in-frame clones, with some not included. The sample records approximately 220,000 clones, roughly four fifths being singletons. What was sequenced was peripheral blood. The chain joins TRBV5-4 to TRBJ1-2; D call uncertain. The sequence came from a woman aged 70-85 years with acute or convalescent COVID-19. In nucleotides, the CDR3 is TGTGCCAGCAGCTTGAACGGGAACTATGGCTACACCTTC. Protein: CASSLNGNYGYTF.